The clone carrying this T cell receptor (beta chain) was seen a single time. Antigen: not known. The entry originates in a study of cytomegalovirus exposure and HLA in healthy donors. Study findings and constraints: Subsequent analysis of the roughly 120 validation repertoires found a tendency for first-cohort TCR clusters to co-occur. Whilst most TCR sequences proved rare, a subset of public TCRs occurred across many donors.

This CDR3 has 15 residues. Germline CDR1 is SNHLY and CDR2 is FYNNEI. The V end lost 2 bases, the J end lost 7 bases, and 18 bases lay between the germline ends. Sequenced by immunoSEQ multiplex PCR; TCRdb stores in-frame clones only, minus some. The sample has some 130,000 clones; approximately 94% are singletons. The V and J genes are TRBV2 and TRBJ2-7; the D gene is possibly TRBD1 (5 bases). The receptor's source is a man between 18 and 29 years old in good health and CMV-seropositive. The specimen sequenced was PBMCs. In nucleotides, the CDR3 is TGTGCCAGCAGTGAAATCGCAGGGAATCTGGGAGAGCAGTACTTC. Its translation is CASSEIAGNLGEQYF.